Shown below are 15 T cell receptor beta chains from a single sample sequenced in a study of T cell repertoires in cytomegalovirus infection. Each CDR3 protein is one row after TCRdb ran MiXCR on the reads. The sample has roughly 300,000 distinct CDR3 sequences; 25% are singletons. The sequenced sample consisted of PBMCs. The receptors stem from a human donor in good health (CMV status not recorded). Some clones in this sample may be carry-over from other donors' samples.

In its sample, this clonotype was seen a few times. The V call is TRBV28, the J call TRBJ2-7, with TRBD1 identical over 7 bases. Unmatched junction bases numbered 11, after V lost 3 bases and J lost 3 bases. Per germline, CDR1 MDHEN and CDR2 SYDVKM. The CDR3 extends over 16 amino acids. The CDR3 DNA sequence: TGTGCCAGCAGTTTGCCGCGACAGGGAAGTAACTACGAGCAGTACTTC. Translated: CASSLPRQGSNYEQYF.

This clonotype was counted only a few times. Here the CDR3 reads CASSIRTGGRAINQPQHF. The CDR3 DNA reads TGTGCCAGTAGTATTAGGACAGGAGGAAGAGCTATCAATCAGCCCCAGCATTTT. V gene TRBV19 combines with J gene TRBJ1-5, with 7 bases that match TRBD1. V trimming: 3 bases; J trimming: 3 bases; junction bases outside the gene matches: 14. Per the germline V gene, CDR1 is LNHDA and CDR2 is SQIVND (reference sequence). The CDR3 extends over 18 amino acids.

This clonotype has only a few counts. The chain is built from TRBV20-1 and TRBJ2-7; D gene uncertain. The V gene's germline CDR1 is DFQATT and CDR2 SNEGSKA (reference sequence). The CDR3 totals 13 residues. Trimming stripped 3 bases from V and 0 bases from J, with 9 bases between. CDR3 DNA: TGCAGTGCTAGTGCGCCTCTCTCCTACGAGCAGTACTTC. Encoded protein: CSASAPLSYEQYF.

The chain is built from TRBV2 and TRBJ2-7; D perhaps matches TRBD2 (8 bases). There are 14 residues in the CDR3. Trimming removed 5 bases from V and 10 bases from J, with 21 bases in between. Germline lookup yields CDR1 SNHLY and CDR2 FYNNEI. The CDR3 DNA sequence: TGTGCCAGCAGTTACCGGGAGGGGGCGGAAGGTCAGTACTTC. Translated: CASSYREGAEGQYF.

The table lists this clonotype with a few counts. The chain recombines TRBV7-9 with TRBJ1-1, with D unresolved. In germline, CDR1 is SEHNR, CDR2 FQNEAQ (reference sequence). Trimming took off 4 bases at V and 4 bases at J, with 7 bases between the two ends. CDR3 length: 12 amino acids. The CDR3: CASSSFATEAFF. Written as DNA, the CDR3 is TGTGCCAGCAGCTCCTTCGCCACTGAAGCTTTCTTT.

The chain links TRBV5-3 to TRBJ1-1; 8 positions agree with TRBD1. TRBV5-3 is assigned to the ORF class and has an uncertain function. V shed 4 bases, J shed 4 bases, and the junction held 12 bases outside the gene matches. The CDR3 totals 16 residues. CDR3 nucleotides: TGTGCCAGAAGCCCTGGAGACAGGGGACGAAGCACTGAAGCTTTCTTT. Amino acid sequence: CARSPGDRGRSTEAFF.

This clonotype was recorded at least ten times. The chain carries TRBV7-2 and TRBJ2-7; D not resolved. V was cut by 0 bases and J by 7 bases, with 4 bases left in between. The CDR3 totals 11 residues. CDR1 and CDR2 from the germline V gene are SGHTA and FQGNSA. CDR3: CASSLAGEQYF. The CDR3 nucleotides read TGTGCCAGCAGCTTAGCGGGTGAGCAGTACTTC.

The V gene is TRBV12-3 or TRBV12-4, the J gene TRBJ2-1; 9 bases fit TRBD1. The J segment lost 10 bases and the V segment lost 4 bases, leaving 8 bases of the junction unmatched. This CDR3 has 14 residues. The DNA for the CDR3 is TGTGCCAGCAGTTGGGGACAGGGTCCGTCCGAGCAGTTCTTC. This sequence encodes CASSWGQGPSEQFF.

In its sample, this clonotype was seen a few times. The chain carries TRBV20-1 and TRBJ2-3, with a possible D match to TRBD1 (5 bases). The V end was cut by 0 bases, the J end by 5 bases, with 15 bases between. Germline V gene data show CDR1 as DFQATT and CDR2 as SNEGSKA (reference sequence). The CDR3 sequence is 15 residues long. DNA of the CDR3: TGCAGTGCTAGAGATAGTAGGGGATTGGGAGATACGCAGTATTTT. Its translation: CSARDSRGLGDTQYF.

This clonotype appeared many times. The chain couples TRBV7-2 to TRBJ1-2; unclear D gene. The V end lost 1 base, the J end lost 10 bases, and 16 bases lay between the germline ends. The CDR3 length is 14 residues. Germline-derived CDR1 and CDR2 are SGHTA and FQGNSA. The CDR3 sequence: CASSLEDVSNLYTF. Written as DNA, the CDR3 is TGTGCCAGCAGCTTAGAGGATGTCTCTAATCTCTACACCTTC.

At least ten counts were recorded for this clonotype. The J gene is TRBJ1-1, the V gene TRBV7-9; 7 bases agree with TRBD1. J lost 1 base, V lost 5 bases, and 13 bases had no gene match. This CDR3 contains 17 residues. CDR1 and CDR2 from the germline V gene are SEHNR and FQNEAQ (reference sequence). The CDR3 is CASSPMGRGRGNTEAFF. Written as DNA, the CDR3 is TGTGCCAGCAGCCCCATGGGGAGGGGGCGAGGGAACACTGAAGCTTTCTTT.

The J gene is TRBJ1-1, the V gene TRBV7-2; D is possibly TRBD1 (5 bases). Germline CDR1 is SGHTA and CDR2 is FQGNSA. Trimming removed 5 bases at V and 2 bases at J, with 12 bases between. The CDR3 consists of 14 residues. The CDR3 nucleotides are TGTGCCAGCAGCCTACGGACATGCAACACTGAAGCTTTCTTT. It is translated as CASSLRTCNTEAFF.

This clonotype was observed a few times. The chain uses TRBV29-1 and TRBJ2-7; D not resolved. The CDR3 totals 14 residues. V was trimmed by 1 base and J by 5 bases, leaving 15 bases between them. Germline-derived CDR1 and CDR2 are SQVTM and ANQGSEA. CDR3 DNA: TGCAGCGTTGAAGGGAGCCGTTCAAAAAACGAGCAGTACTTC. Translating it yields CSVEGSRSKNEQYF.

In its sample, this clonotype was seen a few times. The rearrangement links TRBV6-1 to TRBJ1-5, with 7 positions matching TRBD1. The length of the CDR3 is 15 residues. With V trimmed by 2 bases and J by 6 bases, 7 bases remained unmatched. Germline assignment: CDR1 MNHNS and CDR2 SASEGT. CDR3: CASSEWAGGLQPQHF. The CDR3 DNA is TGTGCCAGCAGTGAATGGGCAGGGGGTCTTCAGCCCCAGCATTTT.

The rearrangement links TRBV7-3 to TRBJ2-2; 14 bases fit TRBD2. CDR1 SGHTA and CDR2 FQGTGA come from the germline V gene. Unmatched junction bases numbered 10, after V lost 3 bases and J lost 7 bases. The CDR3 runs 18 residues. The CDR3 DNA follows: TGTGCCAGCAGCTTCCATCGGACTAGCGGGGGGCCAGTCGGGGAGCTGTTTTTT. Translating it yields CASSFHRTSGGPVGELFF. Full variable domain (outside the CDR3, taken from reference TRBV7-3 and TRBJ2-2): GAGVSQTPSNKVTEKGKYVELRCDPISGHTALYWYRQSLGQGPEFLIYFQGTGAADDSGLPNDRFFAVRPEGSVSTLKIQRTERGDSAVYLCASSFHRTSGGPVGELFFGEGSRLTVL.